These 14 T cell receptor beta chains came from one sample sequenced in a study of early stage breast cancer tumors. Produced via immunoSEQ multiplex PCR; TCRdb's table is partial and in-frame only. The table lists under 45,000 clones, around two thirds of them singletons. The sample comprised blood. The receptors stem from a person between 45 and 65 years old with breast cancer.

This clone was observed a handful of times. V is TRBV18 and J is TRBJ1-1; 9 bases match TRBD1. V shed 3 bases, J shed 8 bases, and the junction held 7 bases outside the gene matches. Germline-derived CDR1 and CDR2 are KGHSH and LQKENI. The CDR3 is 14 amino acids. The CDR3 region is CASSPGTGRWEAFF. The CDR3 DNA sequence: TGTGCCAGCTCACCCGGGACAGGGAGGTGGGAAGCTTTCTTT. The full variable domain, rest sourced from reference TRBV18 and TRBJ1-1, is NAGVMQNPRHLVRRRGQEARLRCSPMKGHSHVYWYRQLPEEGLKFMVYLQKENIIDESGMPKERFSAEFPKEGPSILRIQQVVRGDSAAYFCASSPGTGRWEAFFGQGTRLTVV.

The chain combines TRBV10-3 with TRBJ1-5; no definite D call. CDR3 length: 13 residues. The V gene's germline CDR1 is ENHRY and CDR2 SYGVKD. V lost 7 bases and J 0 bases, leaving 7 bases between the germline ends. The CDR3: CAITGDSNQPQHF. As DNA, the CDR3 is TGTGCCATCACCGGAGATAGCAATCAGCCCCAGCATTTT.

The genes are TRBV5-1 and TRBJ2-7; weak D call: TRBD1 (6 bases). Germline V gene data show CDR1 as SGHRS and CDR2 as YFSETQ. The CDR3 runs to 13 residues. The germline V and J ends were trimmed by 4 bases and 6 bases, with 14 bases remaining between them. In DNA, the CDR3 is TGCGCCAGCAGCCAGGACCCACAGGGCGAGCAGTACTTC. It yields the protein CASSQDPQGEQYF.

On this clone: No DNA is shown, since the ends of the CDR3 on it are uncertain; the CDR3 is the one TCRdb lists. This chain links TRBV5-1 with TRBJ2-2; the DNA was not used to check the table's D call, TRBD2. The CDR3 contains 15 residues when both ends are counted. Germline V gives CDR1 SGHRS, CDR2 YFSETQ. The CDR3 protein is CASSLLSFGAGELFF.

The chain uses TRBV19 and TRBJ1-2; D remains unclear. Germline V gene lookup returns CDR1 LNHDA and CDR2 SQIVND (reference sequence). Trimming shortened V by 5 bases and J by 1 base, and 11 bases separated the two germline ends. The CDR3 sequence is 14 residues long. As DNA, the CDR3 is TGTGCCAGTAGTCCTAGACGGGTTAACTATGGCTACACCTTC. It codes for CASSPRRVNYGYTF. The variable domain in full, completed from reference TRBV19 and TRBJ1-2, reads DGGITQSPKYLFRKEGQNVTLSCEQNLNHDAMYWYRQDPGQGLRLIYYSQIVNDFQKGDIAEGYSVSREKKESFPLTVTSAQKNPTAFYLCASSPRRVNYGYTFGSGTRLTVV.

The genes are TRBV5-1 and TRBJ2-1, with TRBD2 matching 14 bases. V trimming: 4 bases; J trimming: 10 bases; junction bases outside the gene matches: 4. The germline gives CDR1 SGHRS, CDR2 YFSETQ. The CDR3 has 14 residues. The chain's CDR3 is CASSPRLAGGEQFF. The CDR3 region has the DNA TGCGCCAGCAGCCCAAGACTAGCGGGGGGGGAGCAGTTCTTC.

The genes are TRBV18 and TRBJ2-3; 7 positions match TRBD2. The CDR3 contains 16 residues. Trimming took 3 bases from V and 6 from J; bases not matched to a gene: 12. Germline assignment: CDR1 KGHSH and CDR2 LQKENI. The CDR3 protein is CASSPQRTSLGDTQYF. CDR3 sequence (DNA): TGTGCCAGCTCACCTCAACGGACTAGTCTGGGGGATACGCAGTATTTT.

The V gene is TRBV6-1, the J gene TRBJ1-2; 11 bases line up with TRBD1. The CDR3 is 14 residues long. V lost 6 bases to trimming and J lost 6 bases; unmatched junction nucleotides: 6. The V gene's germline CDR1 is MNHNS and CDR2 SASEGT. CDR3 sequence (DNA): TGTGCCAGCAGGCGCTGGGGACAGGGGGATGGCTACACCTTC. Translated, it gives CASRRWGQGDGYTF.

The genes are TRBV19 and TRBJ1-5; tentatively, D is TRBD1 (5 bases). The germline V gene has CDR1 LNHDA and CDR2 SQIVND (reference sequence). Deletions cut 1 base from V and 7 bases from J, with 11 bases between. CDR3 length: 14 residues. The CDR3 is CASSIVSGKQPQHF. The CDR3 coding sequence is TGTGCCAGTAGTATAGTTTCAGGGAAACAGCCCCAGCATTTT.

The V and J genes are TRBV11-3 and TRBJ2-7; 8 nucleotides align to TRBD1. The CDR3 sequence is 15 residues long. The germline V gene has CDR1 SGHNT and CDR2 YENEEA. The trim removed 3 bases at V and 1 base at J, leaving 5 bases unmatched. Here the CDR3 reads CASSFGQGYSYEQYF. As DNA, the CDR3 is TGTGCCAGCAGCTTCGGACAGGGTTATTCCTACGAGCAGTACTTC.

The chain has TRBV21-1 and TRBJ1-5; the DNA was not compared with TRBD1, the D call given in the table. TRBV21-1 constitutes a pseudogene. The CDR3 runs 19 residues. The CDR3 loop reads CASSQIGDRGLTSNQPQHF. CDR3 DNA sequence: TGTGCCAGCAGCCAAATCGGAGACAGGGGGCTAACGAGCAATCAGCCCCAGCATTTT.

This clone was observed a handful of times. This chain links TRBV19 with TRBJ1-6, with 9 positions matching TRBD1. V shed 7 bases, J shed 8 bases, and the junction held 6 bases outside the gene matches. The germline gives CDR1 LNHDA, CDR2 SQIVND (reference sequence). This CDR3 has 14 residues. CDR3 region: CASTLDRGDSPLHF. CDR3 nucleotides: TGTGCCAGTACCCTGGACAGGGGTGATTCACCCCTCCACTTT.

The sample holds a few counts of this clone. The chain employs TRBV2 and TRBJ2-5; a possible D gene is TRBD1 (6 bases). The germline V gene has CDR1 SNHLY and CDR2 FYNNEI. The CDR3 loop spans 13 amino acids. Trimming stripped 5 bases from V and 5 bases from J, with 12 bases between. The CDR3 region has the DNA TGTGCCAGCAGTCCTCCCCAGGGGGAGACCCAGTACTTC. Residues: CASSPPQGETQYF.

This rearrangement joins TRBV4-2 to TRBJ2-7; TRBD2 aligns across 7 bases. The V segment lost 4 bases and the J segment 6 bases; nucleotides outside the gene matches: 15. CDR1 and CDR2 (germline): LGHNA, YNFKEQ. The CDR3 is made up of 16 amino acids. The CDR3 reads CASSPRGDGSPSEQYF. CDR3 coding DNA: TGTGCCAGCAGCCCCCGGGGGGATGGGAGTCCGTCCGAGCAGTACTTC.